One sample yielded the 19 T cell receptor beta chains listed below, sequenced in a study of HIV-infected patients and healthy controls. Reverse transcription used around 500 ng RNA and constant-region primers for alpha and beta. Using multiplexing indices, alpha and beta chain libraries were generated apart by chain-specific third strand synthesis. TCRdb processed the 5' RACE reads anew with MiXCR; each CDR3 protein has one entry. The data hold under 20,000 distinct CDR3 sequences, with around a tenth observed a single time. All unsorted peripheral T cells were captured because whole blood was used without fractionation. The sample was blood. The receptors were sampled from an adult in good health.

Ten or more counts support this clonotype. The chain carries TRBV29-1 and TRBJ2-2, with D hard to call. The germline V and J ends were trimmed by 0 bases and 1 base, with 6 bases remaining between them. CDR3 length: 14 residues. CDR1 is SQVTM, CDR2 ANQGSEA, per germline. This chain's CDR3 is CSVEDHGNTGELFF. In DNA, the CDR3 is TGCAGCGTTGAAGATCATGGGAACACCGGGGAGCTGTTTTTT.

This clonotype was counted at least ten times. This chain uses TRBV6-1 with TRBJ2-5; 9 nucleotides align to TRBD1. The CDR3 runs to 16 residues. V lost 7 bases, J lost 4 bases, and 13 bases stayed unmatched. Per germline, CDR1 MNHNS and CDR2 SASEGT. DNA for the CDR3: TGTGCCAGCACCGAATATTCGGGACAGGGTAGAGAGACCCAGTACTTC. Residues: CASTEYSGQGRETQYF.

This clonotype was counted at least ten times. The V call is TRBV6-5, the J call TRBJ2-7; possible D gene TRBD1, 5 bases. In germline, CDR1 is MNHEY, CDR2 SVGAGI. The V end was cut by 2 bases, the J end by 12 bases, with 14 bases between. There are 12 residues in the CDR3. CDR3 in DNA: TGTGCCAGCAGTTACGACAGATTCCCGCGGTACTTC. Protein product: CASSYDRFPRYF.

This clonotype was seen at least ten times. V and J are TRBV30 and TRBJ2-5; D gene ambiguous. The germline CDR1 and CDR2 sequences are GTSNPN and SVGIG (reference sequence). The germline V and J ends were trimmed by 2 bases and 5 bases, with 6 bases remaining between them. The CDR3 contains 11 residues. The CDR3 DNA is TGTGCCTGGAGTTTTCGGGAGACCCAGTACTTC. Protein sequence: CAWSFRETQYF.

This clonotype was counted many times. The chain is built from TRBV18 and TRBJ2-7; the match to TRBD2 covers 7 bases. The length of the CDR3 is 14 residues. V lost 5 bases, J lost 3 bases, and 7 bases stayed unmatched. CDR1 and CDR2 (germline): KGHSH, LQKENI. The CDR3 protein is CASSAATGGYEQYF. The DNA for the CDR3 is TGTGCCAGCTCAGCCGCCACGGGGGGCTACGAGCAGTACTTC. Combining the CDR3 with reference TRBV18 and TRBJ2-7 gives the whole variable domain NAGVMQNPRHLVRRRGQEARLRCSPMKGHSHVYWYRQLPEEGLKFMVYLQKENIIDESGMPKERFSAEFPKEGPSILRIQQVVRGDSAAYFCASSAATGGYEQYFGPGTRLTVT.

This clonotype was observed at least ten times. V gene TRBV12-3 or TRBV12-4 combines with J gene TRBJ2-1; 8 nucleotides match TRBD2. The CDR3 extends over 13 amino acids. The J segment lost 6 bases and the V segment lost 6 bases, leaving 4 bases of the junction unmatched. CDR3 protein: CASSQTSANEQFF. The CDR3 coding sequence is TGTGCCAGCAGCCAGACTAGCGCCAATGAGCAGTTCTTC.

This clonotype was seen at least ten times. The chain uses TRBV6-1 and TRBJ2-1, with 8 bases fitting TRBD2. With 2 bases clipped from V and 1 base from J, the junction kept 1 base outside the gene matches. Germline V gene sequence: CDR1 MNHNS, CDR2 SASEGT. The length of the CDR3 is 15 residues. The CDR3: CASSELAGSYNEQFF. The CDR3 nucleotides read TGTGCCAGCAGTGAATTAGCGGGGTCCTACAATGAGCAGTTCTTC.

This clonotype was seen ten or more times. The genes are TRBV29-1 and TRBJ1-2; D perhaps matches TRBD1 (5 bases). CDR3 size: 13 residues. Germline lookup yields CDR1 SQVTM and CDR2 ANQGSEA. The germline V and J ends were trimmed by 4 bases and 3 bases, with 12 bases remaining between them. CDR3 sequence reads: CSVGSTDHYGYTF. DNA of the CDR3: TGCAGCGTTGGTTCGACAGACCACTATGGCTACACCTTC.

This clonotype is labeled medium-sized. The V and J genes are TRBV29-1 and TRBJ2-3, with D hard to call. Per germline, CDR1 SQVTM and CDR2 ANQGSEA. This CDR3 has 11 residues. With 6 bases removed from V and 4 bases from J, the gap between germline ends came to 8 bases. CDR3 in DNA: TGCAGCGTGAAGGCCCCAGATACGCAGTATTTT. Translated: CSVKAPDTQYF.

J is TRBJ2-2 and V is TRBV30, with D possibly TRBD2 on 6 matching bases. V was cut by 1 base and J by 5 bases, with 17 bases left in between. The germline CDR1 and CDR2 sequences are GTSNPN and SVGIG (reference sequence). This CDR3 is built from 16 residues. For the CDR3, the DNA is TGTGCCTGGAGTGGGGCCTACCCTGGGAGGACCGGGGAGCTGTTTTTT. Translated, it gives CAWSGAYPGRTGELFF.

This clonotype has at least ten counts. The chain recombines TRBV6-5 with TRBJ2-5; possible D gene TRBD1, 6 bases. Germline V gives CDR1 MNHEY, CDR2 SVGAGI. The CDR3 spans 16 residues. Trimming shortened V by 2 bases and J by 5 bases, and 18 bases separated the two germline ends. CDR3 residues: CASSYGQGSRGETQYF. CDR3 DNA sequence: TGTGCCAGCAGTTACGGGCAGGGGTCGAGGGGTGAGACCCAGTACTTC.

This clonotype is medium-sized in the sample. The chain links TRBV7-2 to TRBJ2-5, with 9 bases matching TRBD2. The length of the CDR3 is 14 residues. The germline V gene has CDR1 SGHTA and CDR2 FQGNSA. With 5 bases clipped from V and 2 bases from J, the junction kept 3 bases outside the gene matches. The CDR3 loop is CASSPGLAQETQYF. Here the CDR3 DNA reads TGTGCCAGCAGCCCGGGACTAGCACAAGAGACCCAGTACTTC.

This clonotype rates as medium-sized. V gene TRBV3-1 combines with J gene TRBJ1-1, with 11 bases aligning to TRBD1. The trim removed 5 bases at V and 3 bases at J, leaving 5 bases unmatched. Germline V gene sequence: CDR1 LGHDT, CDR2 YNNKEL (reference sequence). The CDR3 sequence is 15 residues long. The CDR3 is CASSSGTGGDTEAFF. The CDR3 nucleotides are TGTGCCAGCAGCTCGGGGACAGGGGGGGACACTGAAGCTTTCTTT.

Ten or more counts support this clonotype. The rearrangement links TRBV20-1 to TRBJ1-5; weak D call: TRBD1 (6 bases). Germline-derived CDR1 and CDR2 are DFQATT and SNEGSKA (reference sequence). CDR3 length equals 12 residues. V lost 5 bases to trimming and J lost 1 base, with 6 bases between them. CDR3 protein: CSADRSNQPQHF. In DNA, the CDR3 is TGCAGTGCTGACAGGAGCAATCAGCCCCAGCATTTT.

This clonotype was observed at least ten times. The chain couples TRBV20-1 to TRBJ1-4; D is possibly TRBD1 (6 bases). Germline assignment: CDR1 DFQATT and CDR2 SNEGSKA (reference sequence). The CDR3 covers 13 residues. CDR3 loop: CGGGGAANEKLFF. In DNA, the CDR3 is TGCGGAGGTGGGGGCGCCGCTAATGAAAAACTGTTTTTT.

This clonotype showed up just a few times. This sequence joins TRBV5-4 and TRBJ1-1; D perhaps matches TRBD1 (6 bases). V gave up 0 bases and J gave up 4 bases, with 19 bases separating them. The germline V gene encodes CDR1 SGHNT and CDR2 YYREEE (reference sequence). CDR3 length: 17 residues. In nucleotides, the CDR3 is TGTGCCAGCAGCTTGGCGGTTACAGGGACTAAGGGCACTGAAGCTTTCTTT. Its protein product is CASSLAVTGTKGTEAFF.

The genes are TRBV6-5 and TRBJ2-1, with a weak D call TRBD2 (6 bases). The CDR3 is 13 amino acids. CDR1 is MNHEY, CDR2 SVGAGI, per germline. Trimming left V 5 bases short and J 5 bases short, with 10 bases between. CDR3 protein: CASSKDYNNEQFF. The CDR3 DNA reads as TGTGCCAGCAGTAAGGACTATAACAATGAGCAGTTCTTC.

The sample holds a few counts of this clonotype. V usage is TRBV6-2 or TRBV6-3 and J usage is TRBJ2-2; D not resolved. Germline V gives CDR1 MNHEY, CDR2 SVGEGT. This CDR3 is built from 17 residues. V lost 0 bases, J lost 1 base, and 12 bases lay in between. The DNA of the CDR3 is TGTGCCAGCAGTTACTCGATGGGAAAAAAGAACACCGGGGAGCTGTTTTTT. This sequence encodes CASSYSMGKKNTGELFF.

This clonotype appeared many times. The chain joins TRBV25-1 to TRBJ2-7; D tentatively reads TRBD1 or TRBD2 (5 bases each). Germline V gene sequence: CDR1 MGHDK, CDR2 SYGVNS. The CDR3 extends over 14 amino acids. V dropped 3 bases and J dropped 4 bases, with 13 bases sitting between them. CDR3 protein: CASSDPERGYEQYF. The CDR3 DNA follows: TGTGCCAGCAGTGATCCGGAGAGGGGTTACGAGCAGTACTTC.